A single sample gave rise to the 17 T cell receptor beta chains below, sequenced in a study. From the 5' RACE reads, TCRdb called clonotypes with MiXCR, one entry per CDR3 protein. The data hold about 32,000 distinct CDR3 sequences, with around 27% observed a single time. Cells sorted as Tregs were CD4+, CD25+ and CD127-/low. Sequenced input: tumor-infiltrating Tregs sorted from the breast tumor. These receptors came from a female donor with breast cancer.

In its sample, this clonotype was seen many times. The genes are TRBV20-1 and TRBJ1-5, with D possibly being TRBD1 (5 bases). The CDR3 length is 16 residues. The V end lost 0 bases, the J end lost 6 bases, and 18 bases lay between the germline ends. Germline V gives CDR1 DFQATT, CDR2 SNEGSKA (reference sequence). CDR3 region: CSARDQGRGEGQPQHF. The DNA of the CDR3 is TGCAGTGCTAGAGATCAGGGTCGAGGGGAAGGTCAGCCCCAGCATTTT.

The chain recombines TRBV2 with TRBJ2-1, with TRBD1 identical over 11 bases. Losses at the gene ends were 6 bases for V and 0 bases for J; bases not matched to a gene: 10. Germline assignment: CDR1 SNHLY and CDR2 FYNNEI. The CDR3 extends over 18 amino acids. The DNA for the CDR3 is TGTGCCAGCAGCGATCCCGGGACAGGGGGTCCCTCCTACAATGAGCAGTTCTTC. It yields the protein CASSDPGTGGPSYNEQFF. Full variable domain (missing parts from reference TRBV2 and TRBJ2-1): EPEVTQTPSHQVTQMGQEVILRCVPISNHLYFYWYRQILGQKVEFLVSFYNNEISEKSEIFDDQFSVERPDGSNFTLKIRSTKLEDSAMYFCASSDPGTGGPSYNEQFFGPGTRLTVL.

At least ten counts were recorded for this clonotype. The chain's CDR3 is CASSEPVGNTEAFF. The CDR3 DNA is TGTGCCAGCAGTGAACCCGTGGGGAACACTGAAGCTTTCTTT. This chain connects TRBV6-1 to TRBJ1-1; D remains ambiguous. The V gene's germline CDR1 is MNHNS and CDR2 SASEGT. This CDR3 has 14 amino acids. V lost 2 bases to trimming and J lost 1 base, with 8 bases between them.

This clonotype was recorded only once. This may stem from a read error, because a much larger clone lies one nucleotide away. This chain uses TRBV28 with TRBJ2-7, with D perhaps matching TRBD2 (6 bases). Germline lookup yields CDR1 MDHEN and CDR2 SYDVKM. There are 12 residues in the CDR3. DNA for the CDR3: TGTGCCGGCAGTTCGGGGGTCGGGGAGCAGTACTTC. Its translation is CAGSSGVGEQYF.

This clonotype occurred many times. The CDR3 here is CASSVEPQTSGSGYEQYF. Here the CDR3 DNA reads TGTGCCAGCAGCGTAGAACCCCAGACTAGCGGGAGTGGCTACGAGCAGTACTTC. The chain links TRBV9 to TRBJ2-7; 12 bases line up with TRBD2. CDR3 length: 18 amino acids. Trimming cost V 0 bases and J 3 bases; bases outside gene matches: 10. Germline values: CDR1 SGDLS, CDR2 YYNGEE.

This clonotype was recorded a few times. The chain employs TRBV12-3 or TRBV12-4 and TRBJ2-3, with TRBD2 matching over 9 bases. CDR3 length: 15 amino acids. V lost 3 bases, J lost 6 bases, and 7 bases stayed unmatched. CDR3 sequence (DNA): TGTGCCAGCAGTTTTTGGCTAGCGGGAAAGGATACGCAGTATTTT. Protein product: CASSFWLAGKDTQYF.

This clonotype showed up many times. The chain has TRBV5-1 and TRBJ2-7; unclear D gene. The CDR3 runs to 14 residues. Germline CDR1 is SGHRS and CDR2 is YFSETQ. V was cut by 0 bases and J by 1 base, with 8 bases left in between. CDR3 coding DNA: TGCGCCAGCAGCTTGGACCGTCCATCCTACGAGCAGTACTTC. This translates into CASSLDRPSYEQYF.

There are many counts of this clonotype. This chain uses TRBV7-3 with TRBJ2-1; 11 nucleotides line up with TRBD2. V was clipped by 5 bases and J by 9 bases; unmatched bases: 12. The CDR3 is 16 residues long. Germline-derived CDR1 and CDR2 are SGHTA and FQGTGA. CDR3: CASSLPGTSGPVEQFF. In DNA, the CDR3 is TGTGCCAGCAGCCTGCCCGGGACTAGCGGACCCGTTGAGCAGTTCTTC.

This clonotype appeared many times. The chain uses TRBV5-1 and TRBJ2-7, with TRBD2 matching over 9 bases. Trimming cost V 4 bases and J 2 bases; bases outside gene matches: 10. The CDR3 length is 16 residues. Germline assignment: CDR1 SGHRS and CDR2 YFSETQ. The CDR3 loop reads CASSARVLAGTYEQYF. CDR3 bases: TGCGCCAGCAGCGCCAGAGTGCTAGCGGGAACCTACGAGCAGTACTTC.

On this clonotype itself: A much larger clone sits a single nucleotide away, making a read error possible. V gene TRBV21-1 combines with J gene TRBJ2-1. TRBV21-1 is recorded as a pseudogene. This CDR3 spans 12 amino acids. For the CDR3, the DNA is TGTGCCAGCAGCAAAGTAGTGGTAGACCCCTTCTTC. Its protein is CASSKVVVDPFF.

As regards this clonotype: Since no conserved phenylalanine or tryptophan closes the CDR3, a read error is the likely cause. The chain couples TRBV6-5 to TRBJ1-1, with D unresolved. The CDR3 spans 14 residues. Germline CDR1 reads MNHEY; CDR2 reads SVGAGI. V lost 6 bases, J lost 6 bases, and 17 bases lay in between. Here the CDR3 DNA reads TGTGCCAGCAGCCAGACTGCCGGAAACGCTGAAGCTTTCTCT. The encoded protein is CASSQTAGNAEAFS.

In nucleotides, the CDR3 is TGCGCCAGCAGCCAAGGCAGGGCCGATCTCACTGAAGCTTTCTTT. This encodes CASSQGRADLTEAFF. The rearrangement joins TRBV4-1 to TRBJ1-1; D is perhaps TRBD1 (5 bases). Trimming shortened V by 1 base and J by 4 bases, and 13 bases separated the two germline ends. In germline, CDR1 is MGHRA, CDR2 YSYEKL. This CDR3 is built from 15 residues.

Of note for this clonotype: Being one base from a much bigger clone, this may be a read error. This chain links TRBV6-6 with TRBJ2-3; perhaps TRBD1 as D (5 bases). From germline, CDR1 is MNHNY and CDR2 SVGAGI (reference sequence). Between the trimmed V and J ends, which lost 2 bases and 2 bases, there was a span of 11 bases. The CDR3 is 15 amino acids. For the CDR3, the DNA is TGTGCCAGCAGTTACAGGGGAAGCCCCACAGATACGCAGTATTTT. Its protein product is CASSYRGSPTDTQYF.

This sequence joins TRBV20-1 and TRBJ1-1, with D maybe TRBD1 (5 bases). Germline V lookup: CDR1 DFQATT, CDR2 SNEGSKA (reference sequence). Between the trimmed V and J ends, which lost 7 bases and 1 base, there was a span of 10 bases. The CDR3 has 12 residues. In DNA form, the CDR3 reads TGCAGTGTCCGGGACTCGAACACTGAAGCTTTCTTT. Translation: CSVRDSNTEAFF.

The CDR3 DNA sequence: TGTGCCAGCAGTTTACGAGGGCGAGATAGCAATCAGCCCCAGCATTTT. Encoded protein: CASSLRGRDSNQPQHF. The chain has TRBV12-3 or TRBV12-4 and TRBJ1-5; no reliable D call. The V end lost 2 bases, the J end lost 0 bases, and 11 bases lay between the germline ends. This CDR3 has 16 amino acids.

This clonotype was found many times. The chain is built from TRBV2 and TRBJ2-1, with a tentative D call TRBD1 (6 bases). There are 14 residues in the CDR3. V lost 4 bases and J lost 3, with 10 bases in between. Germline CDR1 reads SNHLY; CDR2 reads FYNNEI. As DNA, the CDR3 is TGTGCCAGCAGTGTCAAGGGGGTCTACAATGAGCAGTTCTTC. It specifies CASSVKGVYNEQFF.

This clonotype was detected ten times or more. The V call is TRBV20-1, the J call TRBJ1-1, with TRBD1 identical over 9 bases. The CDR3 contains 15 residues. The germline CDR1 and CDR2 sequences are DFQATT and SNEGSKA (reference sequence). J was trimmed by 6 bases and V by 6 bases; bases with no gene match: 14. CDR3 bases: TGCAGTGCAAGAATCACAGGGGGCGCGATCCCTGAAGCTTTCTTT. Its protein product is CSARITGGAIPEAFF.